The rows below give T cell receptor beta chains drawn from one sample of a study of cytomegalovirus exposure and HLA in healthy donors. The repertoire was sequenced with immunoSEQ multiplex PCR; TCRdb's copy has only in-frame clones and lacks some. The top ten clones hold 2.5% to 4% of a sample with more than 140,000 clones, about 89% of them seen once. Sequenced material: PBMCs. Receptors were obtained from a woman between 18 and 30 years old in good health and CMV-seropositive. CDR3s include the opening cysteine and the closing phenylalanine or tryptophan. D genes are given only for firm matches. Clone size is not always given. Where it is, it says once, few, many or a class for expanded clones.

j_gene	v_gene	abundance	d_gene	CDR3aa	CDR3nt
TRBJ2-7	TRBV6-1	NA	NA	CASSRLVSYEQYF	TGTGCCAGCAGCAGACTAGTCTCCTACGAGCAGTACTTC
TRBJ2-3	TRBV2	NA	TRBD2	CASRRLAGRTDTQYF	TGTGCCAGCAGGCGACTAGCGGGTAGGACAGATACGCAGTATTTT
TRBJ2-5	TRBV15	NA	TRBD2	CATSENPRLAGGRETQYF	TGTGCCACCAGCGAGAACCCCCGACTAGCGGGAGGTCGAGAGACCCAGTACTTC
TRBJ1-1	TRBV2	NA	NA	CASSRAPESTEAFF	TGTGCCAGCAGTCGAGCCCCTGAGAGCACTGAAGCTTTCTTT
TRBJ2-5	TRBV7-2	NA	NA	CASSLAGWETQYF	TGTGCCAGCAGCTTAGCCGGTTGGGAGACCCAGTACTTC
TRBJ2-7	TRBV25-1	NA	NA	CASSGLQMSYEQYF	TGTGCCAGCAGTGGCCTACAGATGTCCTACGAGCAGTACTTC
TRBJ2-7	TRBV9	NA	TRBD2	CASSVKAGDPYEQYF	TGTGCCAGCAGCGTTAAAGCGGGAGATCCCTACGAGCAGTACTTC
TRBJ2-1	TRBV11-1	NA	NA	CASSLGAEPYNEQFF	TGTGCCAGCAGCTTGGGAGCGGAGCCTTACAATGAGCAGTTCTTC
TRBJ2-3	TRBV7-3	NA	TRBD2	CASMAGGPMYIDTDTQYF	TGTGCCAGCATGGCGGGAGGACCCATGTATATAGACACAGATACGCAGTATTTT
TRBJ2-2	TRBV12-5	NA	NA	CASGFPTGSTGELFF	TGTGCTAGTGGTTTTCCTACAGGGTCCACCGGGGAGCTGTTTTTT
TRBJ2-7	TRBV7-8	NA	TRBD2	CASSLGLTSGSRGVSEQYF	TGTGCCAGCAGCTTAGGGTTGACTAGCGGATCACGAGGGGTTAGCGAGCAGTACTTC
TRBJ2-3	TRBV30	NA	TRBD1	CAWSSGQGTDTQYF	TGTGCCTGGAGTTCGGGACAGGGTACAGATACGCAGTATTTT
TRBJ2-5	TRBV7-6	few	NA	CASSLSGRETQYF	TGTGCCAGCAGCTTATCCGGGAGAGAGACCCAGTACTTC
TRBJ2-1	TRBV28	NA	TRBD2	CASIGRGYNEQFF	TGTGCCAGCATAGGGAGGGGCTACAATGAGCAGTTCTTC
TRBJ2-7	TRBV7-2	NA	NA	CASSLVTGRYYEQYF	TGTGCCAGCAGCTTAGTTACAGGGAGATACTACGAGCAGTACTTC
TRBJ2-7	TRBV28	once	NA	CASSFSGPYEQYF	TGTGCCAGCAGTTTCTCAGGTCCCTACGAGCAGTACTTC
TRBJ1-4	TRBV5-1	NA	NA	CASSSGSTTNEKLFF	TGCGCCAGCAGCTCCGGGTCAACAACTAATGAAAAACTGTTTTTT
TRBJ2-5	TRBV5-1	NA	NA	CASSLVGSGHLAETQYF	TGCGCCAGCAGCTTGGTGGGCAGCGGCCACCTTGCGGAGACCCAGTACTTC
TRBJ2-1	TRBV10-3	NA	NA	CAISEANRRNEQFF	TGTGCCATCAGTGAGGCTAATAGGAGGAATGAGCAGTTCTTC
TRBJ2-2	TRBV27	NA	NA	CASSLAGTGELFF	TGTGCCAGCAGTTTGGCGGGCACCGGGGAGCTGTTTTTT